Shown below are 19 T cell receptor beta chains from a single sample sequenced in a study of blood T cell repertoires in COVID-19. Data came from immunoSEQ multiplex PCR; TCRdb stores just in-frame clones and leaves some out. The sample consists of around 150,000 clones, 80% of them appearing once. The specimen was PBMCs or T cells enriched from blood (not recorded which). These receptor sequences come from a middle-aged man who had recovered from COVID-19.

V usage is TRBV11-2 and J usage is TRBJ1-1; D may be TRBD1 (5 bases). Trimming pared 1 base from V and 1 base from J, leaving 10 bases between. Germline V gene data show CDR1 as SGHAT and CDR2 as FQNNGV. The length of the CDR3 is 15 residues. CDR3 amino acids: CASSLAYRQNTEAFF. The CDR3 DNA reads TGTGCCAGCAGCTTAGCTTACAGGCAGAACACTGAAGCTTTCTTT.

The chain's CDR3 is CAWSTGGEAGNTIYF. DNA of the CDR3: TGTGCCTGGAGCACAGGGGGTGAAGCGGGAAACACCATATATTTT. This chain links TRBV30 with TRBJ1-3, with 8 bases identical to TRBD1. The ends lost 3 bases at V and 4 bases at J; junction bases unmatched: 8. The CDR3 totals 15 residues. CDR1 is GTSNPN, CDR2 SVGIG, per germline (reference sequence).

This clone was seen many times. V gene TRBV7-7 combines with J gene TRBJ2-7, with a tentative D call TRBD1 (5 bases). The CDR3 consists of 15 residues. V lost 0 bases and J lost 2, with 11 bases in between. The germline V gene has CDR1 SSHAT and CDR2 FNYEAQ (reference sequence). The CDR3 spells CASSLAPAGPYEQYF. The CDR3 DNA reads as TGTGCCAGCAGCTTAGCGCCCGCAGGGCCCTACGAGCAGTACTTC.

The chain employs TRBV9 and TRBJ2-1; TRBD1 agrees at 7 bases. The V gene end was trimmed by 4 bases and the J gene end by 6 bases; junction bases not matched to a gene: 10. CDR1 and CDR2 from the germline V gene are SGDLS and YYNGEE. This CDR3 contains 15 residues. The CDR3 here is CASSLAGTVSNEQFF. The CDR3 DNA follows: TGTGCCAGCAGCTTGGCCGGGACAGTGAGCAATGAGCAGTTCTTC.

This clone was observed once. The chain uses TRBV9 and TRBJ2-1, with D possibly TRBD1 on 6 matching bases. Germline-derived CDR1 and CDR2 are SGDLS and YYNGEE. This CDR3 spans 13 amino acids. The V end was cut by 0 bases, the J end by 5 bases, with 6 bases between. This chain's CDR3 is CASSVGQDNEQFF. In nucleotides, the CDR3 is TGTGCCAGCAGCGTAGGACAGGACAATGAGCAGTTCTTC.

The V call is TRBV6-5, the J call TRBJ2-5, with TRBD2 identical over 12 bases. V was clipped by 6 bases and J by 5 bases; unmatched bases: 4. The CDR3 covers 14 residues. CDR1 and CDR2 (germline): MNHEY, SVGAGI. The CDR3: CASSWTSGDETQYF. The DNA for the CDR3 is TGTGCCAGCAGCTGGACTAGCGGGGATGAGACCCAGTACTTC.

This sequence joins TRBV19 and TRBJ1-5, with TRBD1 as a possible D gene (5 bases). V lost 3 bases and J 0 bases, leaving 9 bases between the germline ends. CDR1 is LNHDA, CDR2 SQIVND, per germline (reference sequence). CDR3 length: 15 amino acids. CDR3 coding DNA: TGTGCCAGTAGTATTAGGGGTTATAGCAATCAGCCCCAGCATTTT. Protein product: CASSIRGYSNQPQHF. Based on the CDR3 plus reference TRBV19 and TRBJ1-5, the full variable domain is DGGITQSPKYLFRKEGQNVTLSCEQNLNHDAMYWYRQDPGQGLRLIYYSQIVNDFQKGDIAEGYSVSREKKESFPLTVTSAQKNPTAFYLCASSIRGYSNQPQHFGDGTRLSIL.

This sequence joins TRBV7-3 and TRBJ2-1; D ambiguous. The length of the CDR3 is 15 residues. CDR1 and CDR2 from the germline V gene are SGHTA and FQGTGA. V was clipped by 0 bases and J by 10 bases, with 16 bases between them. The CDR3 is CASSLTLRSVGEQFF. DNA for the CDR3: TGTGCCAGCAGCTTAACCCTCCGGTCCGTCGGGGAGCAGTTCTTC.

Note on this clone: This CDR3 is missing its conserved last phenylalanine or tryptophan, likely due to a read error. The DNA is left out, because the CDR3 cannot be placed on it with certainty; the CDR3 is given as TCRdb lists it. This rearrangement joins TRBV9 to TRBJ1-2; no DNA check was done on the table's D call, TRBD1. The germline V gene encodes CDR1 SGDLS and CDR2 YYNGEE. The CDR3 comprises 12 residues, both ends counted. CDR3 protein: CASSGAGTGGGG.

The sample holds a few counts of this clone. This chain's CDR3 is CASSFSGRWDTEAFF. The CDR3 DNA is TGTGCCAGCAGTTTTTCTGGCAGGTGGGACACTGAAGCTTTCTTT. The rearrangement uses TRBV27 and TRBJ1-1; no reliable D call. The CDR3 totals 15 residues. Germline CDR1 and CDR2: MNHEY and SMNVEV (reference sequence). With 3 bases removed from V and 3 bases from J, the gap between germline ends came to 14 bases.

About this clone: At the DNA level, this CDR3 is encoded by other sequences in the same sample as well. The V and J genes are TRBV7-2 and TRBJ2-7, with TRBD2 matching over 8 bases. Looked up from germline, CDR1 is SGHTA and CDR2 is FQGNSA. This CDR3 contains 15 residues. V lost 1 base, J lost 1 base, and 3 bases stayed unmatched. The CDR3 loop is CASSLVAGGSYEQYV. Here the CDR3 DNA reads TGTGCCAGCAGCTTAGTCGCGGGGGGATCCTACGAGCAGTACGTC.

The rearrangement uses TRBV10-2 and TRBJ2-5; 9 positions agree with TRBD2. The junction had 7 bases not matched to a gene; V was cut back by 4 bases and J by 4 bases. Germline lookup yields CDR1 WSHSY and CDR2 SAAADI. The CDR3 length is 15 residues. CDR3 nucleotides: TGCGCCAGCAGTGCCGCGGGGGGGCTGGGAGAGACCCAGTACTTC. Its translation: CASSAAGGLGETQYF.

The chain is built from TRBV5-4 and TRBJ1-2; TRBD1 might be the D (5 bases). This CDR3 spans 17 amino acids. Germline V CDR1 and CDR2: SGHNT, YYREEE (reference sequence). Trimming left V 4 bases short and J 7 bases short, with 26 bases between. The CDR3 region is CASSASGRGAVSGGYTF. In nucleotides, the CDR3 is TGTGCCAGCAGCGCCAGCGGGAGGGGCGCAGTATCCGGTGGCTACACCTTC.

The genes are TRBV5-1 and TRBJ1-1, with 7 nucleotides matching TRBD1. The CDR3 consists of 14 residues. The germline V gene has CDR1 SGHRS and CDR2 YFSETQ. V was pared by 4 bases and J by 4 bases, with 7 bases of the junction left unmatched. This CDR3 is CASSAGQVPTEAFF. CDR3 in DNA: TGCGCCAGCAGCGCCGGACAGGTACCCACTGAAGCTTTCTTT.

This clone is a singleton in its sample. The J gene is TRBJ2-5, the V gene TRBV5-5; 7 nucleotides agree with TRBD2. The CDR3 consists of 15 residues. V was pared by 2 bases and J by 2 bases, with 6 bases of the junction left unmatched. Germline V gene lookup returns CDR1 SGHKS and CDR2 YYEKEE (reference sequence). CDR3 nucleotides: TGTGCCAGCAGCTTAGGAGCGGGGCTACAAGAGACCCAGTACTTC. This gives the protein CASSLGAGLQETQYF.

This clone has only a few counts. The rearrangement uses TRBV27 and TRBJ2-7; D is ambiguous. Germline CDR1 and CDR2: MNHEY and SMNVEV (reference sequence). The CDR3 has 14 residues. V was trimmed by 4 bases and J by 2 bases, leaving 12 bases between them. The CDR3 sequence is CASSSSFGAYEQYV. The DNA for the CDR3 is TGTGCCAGCAGTTCCTCATTCGGAGCCTACGAGCAGTACGTC.

CDR3 amino acids: CASSPLTGGSYEQYF. In DNA, the CDR3 is TGTGCCAGCAGCCCCCTGACGGGGGGTTCCTACGAGCAGTACTTC. V gene TRBV6-5 combines with J gene TRBJ2-7, with 7 bases fitting TRBD2. The CDR3 consists of 15 residues. CDR1 is MNHEY and CDR2 is SVGAGI in the germline V gene. Losses at the gene ends were 6 bases for V and 1 base for J; bases not matched to a gene: 9.

The rearrangement uses TRBV3-1 (or the pseudogene TRBV3-2) and TRBJ2-5, with 7 positions matching TRBD2. Losses at the gene ends were 5 bases for V and 4 bases for J; bases not matched to a gene: 13. The CDR3 is 16 amino acids. Germline CDR1 and CDR2: LGHDT and YNNKEL (reference sequence). The CDR3 loop is CASSYNSGSSRETQYF. CDR3 bases: TGTGCCAGCAGCTATAATAGCGGGTCGAGCCGAGAGACCCAGTACTTC.

This clone was observed a few times. CDR3 amino acids: CASSLLTRSPGELFF. The DNA for the CDR3 is TGTGCCAGCAGCCTGCTGACTAGATCGCCCGGGGAGCTGTTTTTT. This chain connects TRBV7-2 to TRBJ2-2; a possible D gene is TRBD2 (6 bases). V lost 5 bases to trimming and J lost 6 bases, with 16 bases between them. CDR1 SGHTA and CDR2 FQGNSA come from the germline V gene. The CDR3 sequence is 15 residues long.